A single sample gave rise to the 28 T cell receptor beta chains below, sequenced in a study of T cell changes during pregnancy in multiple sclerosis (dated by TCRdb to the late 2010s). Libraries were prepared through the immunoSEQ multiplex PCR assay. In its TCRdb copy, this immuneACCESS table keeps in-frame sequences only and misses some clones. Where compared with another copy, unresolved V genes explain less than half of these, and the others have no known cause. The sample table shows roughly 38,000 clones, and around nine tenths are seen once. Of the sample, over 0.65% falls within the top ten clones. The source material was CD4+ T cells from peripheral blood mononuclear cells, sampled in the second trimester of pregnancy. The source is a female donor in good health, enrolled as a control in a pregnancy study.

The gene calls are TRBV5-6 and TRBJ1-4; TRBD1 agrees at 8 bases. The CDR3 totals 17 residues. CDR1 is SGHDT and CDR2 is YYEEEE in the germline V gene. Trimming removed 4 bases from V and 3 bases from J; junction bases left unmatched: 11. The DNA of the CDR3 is TGTGCCAGCAGCGAAGACAGGGGAGGGTTGGCTAATGAAAAACTGTTTTTT. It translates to CASSEDRGGLANEKLFF.

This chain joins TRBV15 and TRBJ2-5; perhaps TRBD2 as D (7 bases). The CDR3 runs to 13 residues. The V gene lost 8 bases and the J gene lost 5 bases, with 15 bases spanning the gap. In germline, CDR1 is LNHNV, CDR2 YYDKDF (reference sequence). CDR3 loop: CATGGASRETQYF. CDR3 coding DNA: TGTGCCACCGGGGGGGCTAGCAGGGAGACCCAGTACTTC. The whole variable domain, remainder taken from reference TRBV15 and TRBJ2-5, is DAMVIQNPRYQVTQFGKPVTLSCSQTLNHNVMYWYQQKSSQAPKLLFHYYDKDFNNEADTPDNFQSRRPNTSFCFLDIRSPGLGDTAMYLCATGGASRETQYFGPGTRLLVL.

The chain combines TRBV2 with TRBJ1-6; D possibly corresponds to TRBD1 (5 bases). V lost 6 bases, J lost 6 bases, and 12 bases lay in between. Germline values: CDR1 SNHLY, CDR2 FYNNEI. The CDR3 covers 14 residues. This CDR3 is CASRKPGINSPLHF. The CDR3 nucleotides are TGTGCCAGCAGGAAACCAGGGATTAATTCACCCCTCCACTTT.

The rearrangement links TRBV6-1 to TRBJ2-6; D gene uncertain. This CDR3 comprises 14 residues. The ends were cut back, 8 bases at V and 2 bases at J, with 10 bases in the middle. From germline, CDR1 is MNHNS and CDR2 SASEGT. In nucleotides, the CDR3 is TGTGCCAGCCTCGTAGTGGCTGGGGCCAACGTCCTGACTTTC. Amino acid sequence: CASLVVAGANVLTF.

CDR3 DNA: TGTGCCAGCAGTCCTACTAGCGGGAGAGAATATTTT. Encoded protein: CASSPTSGREYF. The J gene is TRBJ2-3, the V gene TRBV27, with 11 bases identical to TRBD2. Looked up from germline, CDR1 is MNHEY and CDR2 is SMNVEV (reference sequence). The junction had 7 bases not matched to a gene; V was cut back by 5 bases and J by 15 bases. This CDR3 is built from 12 residues.

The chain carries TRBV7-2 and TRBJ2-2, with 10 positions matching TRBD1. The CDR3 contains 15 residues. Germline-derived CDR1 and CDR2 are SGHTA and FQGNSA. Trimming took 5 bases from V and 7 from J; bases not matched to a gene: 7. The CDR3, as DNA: TGTGCCAGCAGCCAGCGGACAGGGGGTATCGGGGAGCTGTTTTTT. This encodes CASSQRTGGIGELFF.

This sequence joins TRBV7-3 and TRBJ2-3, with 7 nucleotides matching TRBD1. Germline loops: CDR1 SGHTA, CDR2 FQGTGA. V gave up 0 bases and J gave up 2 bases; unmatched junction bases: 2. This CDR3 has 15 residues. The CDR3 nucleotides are TGTGCCAGCAGCTTAACCGACAGGGCCACAGATACGCAGTATTTT. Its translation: CASSLTDRATDTQYF.

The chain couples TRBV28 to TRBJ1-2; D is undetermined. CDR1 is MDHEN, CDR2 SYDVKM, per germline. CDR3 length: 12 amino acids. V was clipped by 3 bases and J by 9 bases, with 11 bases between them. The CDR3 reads CASSFGVRSYTF. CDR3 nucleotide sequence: TGTGCCAGCAGTTTCGGGGTTAGGAGCTACACCTTC.

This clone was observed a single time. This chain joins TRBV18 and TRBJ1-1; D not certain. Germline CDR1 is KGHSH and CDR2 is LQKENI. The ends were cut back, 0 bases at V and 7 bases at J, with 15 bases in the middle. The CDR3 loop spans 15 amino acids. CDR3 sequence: CASSPPISAYNEAFF. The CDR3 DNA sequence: TGTGCCAGCTCACCACCAATCAGCGCTTATAATGAAGCTTTCTTT.

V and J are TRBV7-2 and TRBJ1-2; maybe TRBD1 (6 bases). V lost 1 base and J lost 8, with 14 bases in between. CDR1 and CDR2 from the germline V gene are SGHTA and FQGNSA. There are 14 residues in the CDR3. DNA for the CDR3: TGTGCCAGCAGCTTAGTAGTTCAGGGGATGGGCTACACCTTC. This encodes CASSLVVQGMGYTF.

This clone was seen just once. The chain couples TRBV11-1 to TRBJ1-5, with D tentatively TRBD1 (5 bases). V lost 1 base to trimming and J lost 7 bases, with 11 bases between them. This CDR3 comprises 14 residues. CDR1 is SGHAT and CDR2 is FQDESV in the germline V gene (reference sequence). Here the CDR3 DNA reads TGTGCCAGCAGCTTAGACGGGGGAGAACAGCCCCAGCATTTT. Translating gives CASSLDGGEQPQHF.

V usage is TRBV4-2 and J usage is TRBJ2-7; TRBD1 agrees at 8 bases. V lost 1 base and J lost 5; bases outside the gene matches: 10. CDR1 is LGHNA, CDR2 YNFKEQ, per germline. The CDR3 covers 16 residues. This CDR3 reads CASSQGSRTGSHEQYF. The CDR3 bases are TGTGCCAGCAGCCAAGGGAGTAGGACAGGGTCCCACGAGCAGTACTTC.

For the CDR3, the DNA is TGTGCCAGCAGGAGCGGGGGGAACACAGATACGCAGTATTTT. Its protein is CASRSGGNTDTQYF. The chain combines TRBV6-6 with TRBJ2-3; 9 bases agree with TRBD2. This CDR3 is 14 amino acids long. Germline loops: CDR1 MNHNY, CDR2 SVGAGI (reference sequence). Trimming at V came to 6 bases and at J to 2 bases, leaving 3 bases not matched to a gene.

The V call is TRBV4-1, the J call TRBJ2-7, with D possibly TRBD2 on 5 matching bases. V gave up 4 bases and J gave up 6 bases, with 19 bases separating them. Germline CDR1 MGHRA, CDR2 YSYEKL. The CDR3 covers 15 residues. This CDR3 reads CASSPSVVRGSEQYF. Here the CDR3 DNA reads TGCGCCAGCAGCCCCTCGGTGGTCCGGGGATCCGAGCAGTACTTC.

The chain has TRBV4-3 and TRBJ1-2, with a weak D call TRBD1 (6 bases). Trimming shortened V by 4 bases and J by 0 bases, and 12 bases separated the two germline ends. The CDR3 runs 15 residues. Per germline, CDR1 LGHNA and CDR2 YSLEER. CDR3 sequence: CASSRVGASNYGYTF. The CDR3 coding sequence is TGCGCCAGCAGCCGAGTGGGGGCCTCTAACTATGGCTACACCTTC.

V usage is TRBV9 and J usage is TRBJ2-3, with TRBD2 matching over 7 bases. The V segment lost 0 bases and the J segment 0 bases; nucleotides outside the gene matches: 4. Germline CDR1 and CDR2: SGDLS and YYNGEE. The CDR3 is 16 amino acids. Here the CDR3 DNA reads TGTGCCAGCAGCGTAGAAGGTAGCGGGAGCACAGATACGCAGTATTTT. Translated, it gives CASSVEGSGSTDTQYF.

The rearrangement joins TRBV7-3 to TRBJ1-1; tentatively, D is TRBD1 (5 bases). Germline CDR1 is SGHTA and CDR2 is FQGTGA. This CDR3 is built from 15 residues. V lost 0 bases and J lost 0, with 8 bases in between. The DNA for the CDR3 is TGTGCCAGCAGCTTAACCTGGGGGGTGAACACTGAAGCTTTCTTT. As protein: CASSLTWGVNTEAFF.

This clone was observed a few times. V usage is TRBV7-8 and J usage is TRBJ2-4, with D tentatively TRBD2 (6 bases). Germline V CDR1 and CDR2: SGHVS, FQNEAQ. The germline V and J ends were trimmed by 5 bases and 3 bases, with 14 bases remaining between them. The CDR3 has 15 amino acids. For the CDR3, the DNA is TGTGCCAGCAGCCTAAGGAGGGATGTCAAAAACATTCAGTACTTC. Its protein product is CASSLRRDVKNIQYF.

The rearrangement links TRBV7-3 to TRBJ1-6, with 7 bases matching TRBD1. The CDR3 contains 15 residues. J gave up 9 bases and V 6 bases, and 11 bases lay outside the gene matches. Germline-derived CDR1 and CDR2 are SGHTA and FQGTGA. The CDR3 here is CASSPTGTASSPLHF. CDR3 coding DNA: TGTGCCAGCAGTCCTACCGGGACAGCTAGTTCACCCCTCCACTTT.

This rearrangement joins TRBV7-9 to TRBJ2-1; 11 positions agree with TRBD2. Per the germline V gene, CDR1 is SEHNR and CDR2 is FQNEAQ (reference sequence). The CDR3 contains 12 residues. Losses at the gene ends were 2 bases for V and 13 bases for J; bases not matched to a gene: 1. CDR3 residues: CASSLRLAGQFF. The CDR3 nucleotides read TGTGCCAGCAGCTTAAGACTAGCGGGACAGTTCTTC.

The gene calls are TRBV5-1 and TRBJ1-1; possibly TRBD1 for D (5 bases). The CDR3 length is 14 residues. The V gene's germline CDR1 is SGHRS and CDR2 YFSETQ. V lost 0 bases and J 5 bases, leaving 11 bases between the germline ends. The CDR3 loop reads CASSLEGARTEAFF. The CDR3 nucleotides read TGCGCCAGCAGCTTGGAAGGGGCGAGGACTGAAGCTTTCTTT.

The CDR3 coding sequence is TGTGCCAGCAGCTTGGCGGGGGGGACGGGTAATTCACCCCTCCACTTT. Residues: CASSLAGGTGNSPLHF. The chain joins TRBV5-6 to TRBJ1-6; a weak D match, TRBD1 (5 bases). Between the trimmed V and J ends, which lost 0 bases and 6 bases, there was a span of 13 bases. In germline, CDR1 is SGHDT, CDR2 YYEEEE. The CDR3 spans 16 residues.

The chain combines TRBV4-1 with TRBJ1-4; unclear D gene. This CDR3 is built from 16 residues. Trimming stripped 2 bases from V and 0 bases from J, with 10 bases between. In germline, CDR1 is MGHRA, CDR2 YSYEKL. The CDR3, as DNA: TGCGCCAGCAGCCAAACTGGTATTTCAACTAATGAAAAACTGTTTTTT. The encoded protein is CASSQTGISTNEKLFF.

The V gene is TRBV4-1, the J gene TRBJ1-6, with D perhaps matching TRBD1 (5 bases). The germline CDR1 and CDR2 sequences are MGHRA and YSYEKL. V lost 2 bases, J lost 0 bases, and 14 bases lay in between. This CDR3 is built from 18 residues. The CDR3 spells CASSQREQTVSYNSPLHF. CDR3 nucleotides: TGCGCCAGCAGCCAAAGGGAACAGACAGTCTCCTATAATTCACCCCTCCACTTT.

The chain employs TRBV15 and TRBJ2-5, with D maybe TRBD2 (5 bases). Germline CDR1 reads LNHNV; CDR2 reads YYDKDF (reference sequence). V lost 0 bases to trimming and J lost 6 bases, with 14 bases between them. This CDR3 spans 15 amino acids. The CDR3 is CATSRDLRGEQTQYF. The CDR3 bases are TGTGCCACCAGCAGAGATCTCCGGGGAGAGCAGACCCAGTACTTC.

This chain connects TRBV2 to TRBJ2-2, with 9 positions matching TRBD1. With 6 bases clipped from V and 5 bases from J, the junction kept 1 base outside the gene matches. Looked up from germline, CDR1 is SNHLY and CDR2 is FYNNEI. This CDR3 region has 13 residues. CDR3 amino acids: CASSGQGTGELFF. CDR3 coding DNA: TGTGCCAGCAGCGGACAGGGGACCGGGGAGCTGTTTTTT.

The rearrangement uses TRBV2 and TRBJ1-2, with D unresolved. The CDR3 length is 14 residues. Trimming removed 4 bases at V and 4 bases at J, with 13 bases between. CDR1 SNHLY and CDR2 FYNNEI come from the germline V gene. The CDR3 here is CASSGRGVGYGYTF. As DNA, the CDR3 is TGTGCCAGCAGTGGAAGAGGAGTGGGCTATGGCTACACCTTC. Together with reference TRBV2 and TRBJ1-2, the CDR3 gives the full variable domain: EPEVTQTPSHQVTQMGQEVILRCVPISNHLYFYWYRQILGQKVEFLVSFYNNEISEKSEIFDDQFSVERPDGSNFTLKIRSTKLEDSAMYFCASSGRGVGYGYTFGSGTRLTVV.

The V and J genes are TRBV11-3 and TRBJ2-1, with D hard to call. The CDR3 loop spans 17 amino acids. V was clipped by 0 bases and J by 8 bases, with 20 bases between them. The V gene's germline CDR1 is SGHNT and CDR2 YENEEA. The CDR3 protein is CASSLDYTETAKDEQFF. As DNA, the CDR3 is TGTGCCAGCAGCTTAGACTACACCGAGACTGCGAAAGATGAGCAGTTCTTC.